This TCR beta chain was found in a study of T-cell reconstitution after alpha-beta-depleted transplantation in children. Study-level findings and limits: Alpha-beta T cells about two months after transplant reportedly derived from several hundred expanded graft clones. A year had passed since transplant, and T-cell counts and diversity by then came mostly from newly produced T cells. Elevated TCRbeta diversity at day 60 was traced, in some patients, to surviving recipient T cells and thymic progenitors.

This clonotype has at least ten counts. Its antigen remains unidentified. Construction of the TCRbeta library involved unique molecular identifiers. TCRdb processed the PCR reads anew with MiXCR; each CDR3 protein has one entry. The top ten hold roughly 27% of the sample, which has some 200,000 distinct CDR3 sequences, roughly a tenth seen once. Germline CDR1 is SGHVS and CDR2 is FNYEAQ. V trimming: 0 bases; J trimming: 4 bases; junction bases outside the gene matches: 2. The CDR3 length is 16 residues. Sequencing was performed on PBMCs, taken before TCRalphabeta/CD19-depleted stem cell transplant. V usage is TRBV7-6 and J usage is TRBJ2-3; 12 positions agree with TRBD2. The receptor was derived from a child younger than two with acute myeloid leukemia, due to receive a stem cell transplant. CDR3 DNA: TGTGCCAGCAGCTTAGCCACTAGCGGGAGGCCAGATACGCAGTATTTT. Encoded protein: CASSLATSGRPDTQYF.